These 22 T cell receptor beta chains originate from one sample sequenced in a study of blood T cell repertoires in COVID-19. Clones were read by immunoSEQ multiplex PCR, and TCRdb kept only the in-frame ones, dropping some. The profile covers approximately 210,000 clones, with 83% appearing a single time and roughly 2.5% taken by the ten largest. What was sequenced was peripheral blood. Receptors originate from a woman in her forties with active or convalescent COVID-19.

The chain links TRBV6-5 to TRBJ1-5; the match to TRBD1 covers 9 bases. V gave up 5 bases and J gave up 6 bases; unmatched junction bases: 8. The CDR3 is 15 amino acids. Germline V lookup: CDR1 MNHEY, CDR2 SVGAGI. The CDR3 here is CASSRTGGGGQPQHF. The CDR3 nucleotides read TGTGCCAGCAGTCGCACAGGGGGCGGGGGTCAGCCCCAGCATTTT.

J is TRBJ1-2 and V is TRBV3-1 (or the pseudogene TRBV3-2); 8 bases align to TRBD1. The CDR3 loop spans 14 amino acids. Germline assignment: CDR1 LGHDT and CDR2 YNNKEL (reference sequence). V lost 4 bases to trimming and J lost 6 bases; unmatched junction nucleotides: 7. The CDR3 DNA sequence: TGTGCCAGCAGCCGGAACTCAGGGGGCGATGGCTACACCTTC. It codes for CASSRNSGGDGYTF.

The V gene is TRBV19, the J gene TRBJ1-2; TRBD1 might be the D (5 bases). The germline CDR1 and CDR2 sequences are LNHDA and SQIVND (reference sequence). With 7 bases removed from V and 3 bases from J, the gap between germline ends came to 12 bases. The CDR3 runs to 13 residues. In DNA form, the CDR3 reads TGTGCCAGTACCCTCAAGGGGTACTATGGCTACACCTTC. It yields the protein CASTLKGYYGYTF.

J is TRBJ1-5 and V is TRBV5-6; the D gene is possibly TRBD1 (6 bases). With 0 bases removed from V and 3 bases from J, the gap between germline ends came to 10 bases. Per germline, CDR1 SGHDT and CDR2 YYEEEE. The CDR3 length is 15 residues. The CDR3 region has the DNA TGTGCCAGCAGCTTGGCCGGGACAATCAATCAGCCCCAGCATTTT. This translates into CASSLAGTINQPQHF. Full variable domain (missing parts from reference TRBV5-6 and TRBJ1-5): DAGVTQSPTHLIKTRGQQVTLRCSPKSGHDTVSWYQQALGQGPQFIFQYYEEEERQRGNFPDRFSGHQFPNYSSELNVNALLLGDSALYLCASSLAGTINQPQHFGDGTRLSIL.

This chain uses TRBV19 with TRBJ2-7; maybe TRBD2 (5 bases). From germline, CDR1 is LNHDA and CDR2 SQIVND (reference sequence). The V end was cut by 1 base, the J end by 5 bases, with 9 bases between. This CDR3 spans 13 amino acids. This CDR3 reads CASSIGAGDEQYF. As DNA, the CDR3 is TGTGCCAGTAGTATAGGGGCCGGGGACGAGCAGTACTTC.

The rearrangement uses TRBV29-1 and TRBJ2-1; TRBD2 aligns across 11 bases. Losses at the gene ends were 6 bases for V and 0 bases for J; bases not matched to a gene: 1. Germline lookup yields CDR1 SQVTM and CDR2 ANQGSEA. The CDR3 covers 14 residues. CDR3 sequence: CSVLAGGSYNEQFF. The CDR3 DNA follows: TGCAGCGTCCTAGCGGGAGGCTCCTACAATGAGCAGTTCTTC.

This chain links TRBV25-1 with TRBJ1-6, with D possibly being TRBD1 (5 bases). The CDR3 runs to 14 residues. V was clipped by 7 bases and J by 9 bases, with 16 bases between them. Germline V gives CDR1 MGHDK, CDR2 SYGVNS. CDR3 loop: CASMQGIGASPLHF. In nucleotides, the CDR3 is TGTGCCAGCATGCAAGGGATAGGGGCTTCACCCCTCCACTTT.

This clone was picked up one time. This rearrangement joins TRBV11-3 to TRBJ1-6, with D possibly matching TRBD1 (6 bases). V shed 1 base and J shed 7 bases, with 8 bases lying between them. Germline values: CDR1 SGHNT, CDR2 YENEEA. The CDR3 is 14 amino acids. The DNA of the CDR3 is TGTGCCAGCAGCTTAGCACAGGGAAATTCACCCCTCCACTTT. This gives the protein CASSLAQGNSPLHF.

This clone was seen just once. This chain links TRBV7-3 with TRBJ2-1; TRBD2 matches at 11 bases. CDR1 and CDR2 from the germline V gene are SGHTA and FQGTGA. The CDR3 contains 15 residues. V shed 1 base, J shed 8 bases, and the junction held 4 bases outside the gene matches. CDR3 sequence: CASSLIAGGIYEQFF. CDR3 coding DNA: TGTGCCAGCAGCTTAATAGCGGGAGGGATCTATGAGCAGTTCTTC. Full variable domain (rest looked up from reference TRBV7-3 and TRBJ2-1): GAGVSQTPSNKVTEKGKYVELRCDPISGHTALYWYRQSLGQGPEFLIYFQGTGAADDSGLPNDRFFAVRPEGSVSTLKIQRTERGDSAVYLCASSLIAGGIYEQFFGPGTRLTVL.

This chain joins TRBV7-8 and TRBJ2-7, with TRBD1 matching 9 bases. Germline values: CDR1 SGHVS, CDR2 FQNEAQ. CDR3 size: 15 residues. The trim removed 4 bases at V and 3 bases at J, leaving 7 bases unmatched. The CDR3 DNA is TGTGCCAGCAGCTGGACGGGACAGGGAGGCTACGAGCAGTACTTC. Translation gives CASSWTGQGGYEQYF.

This clone has more than one count but fewer than ten. The J gene is TRBJ2-5, the V gene TRBV14; TRBD1 agrees at 9 bases. The CDR3 is made up of 15 amino acids. The germline CDR1 and CDR2 sequences are SGHDN and FVKESK. V lost 3 bases, J lost 2 bases, and 4 bases stayed unmatched. DNA for the CDR3: TGTGCCAGCAGCCAGACGGGACAGGGACAAGAGACCCAGTACTTC. Translating gives CASSQTGQGQETQYF.

The chain is built from TRBV9 and TRBJ1-4; a possible D gene is TRBD1 (6 bases). The CDR3 totals 17 residues. CDR1 is SGDLS and CDR2 is YYNGEE in the germline V gene. V gave up 4 bases and J gave up 0 bases, with 16 bases separating them. The CDR3 sequence: CASSSRGQTATNEKLFF. As DNA, the CDR3 is TGTGCCAGCAGCTCACGAGGACAGACCGCAACTAATGAAAAACTGTTTTTT. Together with reference TRBV9 and TRBJ1-4, the CDR3 gives the full variable domain: DSGVTQTPKHLITATGQRVTLRCSPRSGDLSVYWYQQSLDQGLQFLIQYYNGEERAKGNILERFSAQQFPDLHSELNLSSLELGDSALYFCASSSRGQTATNEKLFFGSGTQLSVL.

This clone was found once. The genes are TRBV9 and TRBJ1-2, with D tentatively TRBD1 (5 bases). V lost 0 bases to trimming and J lost 9 bases, with 12 bases between them. CDR3 length: 13 amino acids. In germline, CDR1 is SGDLS, CDR2 YYNGEE. The CDR3 sequence: CASSVEGAGSYTF. The CDR3 DNA follows: TGTGCCAGCAGCGTAGAAGGGGCGGGAAGCTACACCTTC.

The V call is TRBV6-5, the J call TRBJ1-2; D remains ambiguous. CDR3 length: 15 amino acids. The V end lost 0 bases, the J end lost 2 bases, and 10 bases lay between the germline ends. Germline V gene lookup returns CDR1 MNHEY and CDR2 SVGAGI. The CDR3 coding sequence is TGTGCCAGCAGTTACTCTAACAGCAAGAACTATGGCTACACCTTC. Residues: CASSYSNSKNYGYTF.

This clone was seen a few times. The gene calls are TRBV7-2 and TRBJ2-7, with 12 nucleotides matching TRBD2. Looked up from germline, CDR1 is SGHTA and CDR2 is FQGNSA. Losses at the gene ends were 3 bases for V and 4 bases for J; bases not matched to a gene: 7. The CDR3 contains 16 residues. DNA for the CDR3: TGTGCCAGCAGCTTGACTAGCGGGGGCCTCTGGTACGAGCAGTACTTC. This translates into CASSLTSGGLWYEQYF.

The V and J genes are TRBV30 and TRBJ1-1, with D maybe TRBD1 (6 bases). CDR3 length equals 14 residues. The germline V gene has CDR1 GTSNPN and CDR2 SVGIG (reference sequence). V was clipped by 6 bases and J by 5 bases, with 19 bases between them. The CDR3 region is CACSSTRGGTEAFF. The CDR3 DNA is TGTGCCTGCAGTTCGACACGAGGGGGAACTGAAGCTTTCTTT.

This sequence joins TRBV2 and TRBJ2-7; D is undetermined. The CDR3 length is 13 residues. CDR1 is SNHLY, CDR2 FYNNEI, per germline. The V end was cut by 5 bases, the J end by 6 bases, with 14 bases between. CDR3 protein: CASSTKTVTEQYF. The CDR3, as DNA: TGTGCCAGCAGTACTAAGACGGTTACCGAGCAGTACTTC.

The CDR3 spells CASSYSMPVGNQPQHF. The CDR3 DNA follows: TGTGCCAGCAGTTACTCGATGCCGGTAGGCAATCAGCCCCAGCATTTT. The rearrangement joins TRBV6-2 or TRBV6-3 to TRBJ1-5; D gene unclear. Germline values: CDR1 MNHEY, CDR2 SVGEGT. Trimming left V 0 bases short and J 2 bases short, with 11 bases between. The length of the CDR3 is 16 residues.

This chain uses TRBV6-5 with TRBJ1-1; the match to TRBD1 covers 7 bases. The CDR3 runs to 16 residues. Germline CDR1 and CDR2: MNHEY and SVGAGI. The V segment lost 4 bases and the J segment 1 base; nucleotides outside the gene matches: 9. As DNA, the CDR3 is TGTGCCAGCAGTTGGGCAGGGGGGCACTCGAACACTGAAGCTTTCTTT. Translation: CASSWAGGHSNTEAFF.

The rearrangement links TRBV30 to TRBJ2-5, with D perhaps matching TRBD2 (6 bases). Germline V gene data show CDR1 as GTSNPN and CDR2 as SVGIG (reference sequence). The CDR3 contains 14 residues. V lost 4 bases and J 5 bases, leaving 17 bases between the germline ends. Here the CDR3 DNA reads TGTGCCTGGACGCCACGGGGGTATTGGGAGACCCAGTACTTC. It specifies CAWTPRGYWETQYF.

The chain employs TRBV29-1 and TRBJ1-1, with D tentatively TRBD1 (5 bases). Germline V lookup: CDR1 SQVTM, CDR2 ANQGSEA. The CDR3 runs 12 residues. With 8 bases removed from V and 4 bases from J, the gap between germline ends came to 14 bases. CDR3 bases: TGCAGCTCTGGGGGGGATTTCACTGAAGCTTTCTTT. Protein product: CSSGGDFTEAFF.

This chain joins TRBV11-2 and TRBJ1-5, with D unresolved. The length of the CDR3 is 16 residues. Trimming stripped 3 bases from V and 8 bases from J, with 20 bases between. Per germline, CDR1 SGHAT and CDR2 FQNNGV. CDR3 sequence reads: CASSFGETDSREPQHF. Here the CDR3 DNA reads TGTGCCAGCAGCTTTGGGGAGACGGACTCGCGAGAGCCCCAGCATTTT.